There are many counts of the clone carrying this T cell receptor beta chain. Its target is not known. Sample time point: persistent/refractory GD, antithyroid drugs over 5 years with positive TRAb. From RNA extracted from PBMCs, the TCR library was made. The authors built TCR beta libraries using iRepertoire HTBI primers and Arm-PCR of CDR3 regions. TCRdb re-derived calls from the multiplex PCR reads in MiXCR, one entry per CDR3 protein. The table shows around 450,000 distinct CDR3 sequences, with 20% to 25% occurring only once. The data were taken from a study of regulatory T cells in long-lasting Graves disease. V lost 6 bases to trimming and J lost 7 bases, with 16 bases between them. The germline V gene encodes CDR1 DFQATT and CDR2 SNEGSKA (reference sequence). The CDR3 is 13 residues long. The study's findings and limits: There was favoring of TRBV28, TRBJ1-2 and TRBJ2-5 in persistent disease.

Sequencing used peripheral blood mononuclear cells (PBMCs), obtained when the disease was refractory, from a patient treated with antithyroid drugs. The sequence was collected from a female donor with Graves disease. This rearrangement joins TRBV20-1 to TRBJ1-5; TRBD1 is a possible D gene (6 bases). CDR3 residues: CSANTGPIQPQHF. The CDR3 bases are TGCAGTGCGAATACAGGGCCTATCCAGCCCCAGCATTTT.